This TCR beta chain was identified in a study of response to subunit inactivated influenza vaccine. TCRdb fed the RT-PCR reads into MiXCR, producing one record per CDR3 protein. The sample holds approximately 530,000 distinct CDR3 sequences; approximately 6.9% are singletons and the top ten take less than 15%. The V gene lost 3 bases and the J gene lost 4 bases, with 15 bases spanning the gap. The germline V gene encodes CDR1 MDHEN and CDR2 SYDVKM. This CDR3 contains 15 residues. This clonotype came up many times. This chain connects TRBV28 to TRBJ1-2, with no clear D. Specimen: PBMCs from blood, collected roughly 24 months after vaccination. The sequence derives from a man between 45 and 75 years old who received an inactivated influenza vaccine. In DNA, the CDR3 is TGTGCCAGCAGTTTTAACCCCCTGAGGGTCTATGGCTACACCTTC. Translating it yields CASSFNPLRVYGYTF.